This entry describes one T cell receptor (beta chain). The repertoire was sequenced with immunoSEQ multiplex PCR; TCRdb's copy has only in-frame clones and lacks some. This sample yields about 72,000 clones, of which 65% to 90% are seen a single time; 11% belongs to the top ten. This entry comes from a study of blood T cell repertoires in COVID-19. This CDR3 region has 13 residues. V lost 2 bases, J lost 13 bases, and 8 bases stayed unmatched. Germline-derived CDR1 and CDR2 are SGHAT and FQDESV (reference sequence). The rearrangement uses TRBV11-1 and TRBJ2-7; 10 bases agree with TRBD1. The source is a man in his 70s with active or convalescent COVID-19. Sequenced material: peripheral blood. In DNA, the CDR3 is TGTGCCAGCAGCTTACTGACCGGGACAGGGGCTTACTTC. As protein: CASSLLTGTGAYF.